What follows are 26 T cell receptor beta chains derived from one specimen sequenced in a study of early T cells in non-severe SARS-CoV-2 infection. TCRdb called the 5' RACE reads again in MiXCR, with one record for every CDR3 protein. The sample lists about 69,000 distinct CDR3 sequences, 8.5% to 10% seen once, with under 6.5% in the top ten. The specimen sequenced was whole blood. The source is an adult who was a healthcare worker with PCR-confirmed SARS-CoV-2 infection or an uninfected control (not recorded which).

The chain uses TRBV3-1 and TRBJ2-7, with 7 bases identical to TRBD1. The CDR3 runs to 13 residues. V was clipped by 4 bases and J by 7 bases; unmatched bases: 7. Germline assignment: CDR1 LGHDT and CDR2 YNNKEL (reference sequence). CDR3 sequence reads: CASSLSTGLEQYF. The DNA for the CDR3 is TGTGCCAGCAGCCTCTCGACAGGGTTAGAGCAGTACTTC.

This clonotype occurred many times. The chain is built from TRBV24-1 and TRBJ1-1; D is ambiguous. Germline values: CDR1 KGHDR, CDR2 SFDVKD. This CDR3 contains 12 residues. Between the trimmed V and J ends, which lost 2 bases and 4 bases, there was a span of 4 bases. The CDR3 sequence is CATSDSGTEAFF. CDR3 sequence (DNA): TGTGCCACCAGTGATTCGGGCACTGAAGCTTTCTTT.

The V call is TRBV6-1, the J call TRBJ1-5, with D perhaps TRBD1 (5 bases). Per germline, CDR1 MNHNS and CDR2 SASEGT. This CDR3 has 16 amino acids. V lost 5 bases to trimming and J lost 6 bases, with 20 bases between them. The CDR3 here is CASSYSLGGTPQPQHF. The CDR3 coding sequence is TGTGCCAGCAGTTACTCCCTGGGGGGGACCCCTCAGCCCCAGCATTTT.

This sequence joins TRBV5-1 and TRBJ2-3; no reliable D call. Trimming cost V 1 base and J 11 bases, with 11 bases left between them. This CDR3 spans 12 amino acids. The germline V gene encodes CDR1 SGHRS and CDR2 YFSETQ. The CDR3 loop is CASSLSPPGQYF. The CDR3 nucleotides are TGCGCCAGCAGCTTGTCGCCGCCAGGGCAGTATTTT.

In this sample, this clonotype turned up a few times. The rearrangement links TRBV30 to TRBJ1-5; tentative D call: TRBD1 (5 bases). Germline V lookup: CDR1 GTSNPN, CDR2 SVGIG (reference sequence). This CDR3 has 14 residues. Trimming took 3 bases from V and 3 from J, leaving 12 bases between them. CDR3 loop: CAWSGDGNNQPQHF. Written as DNA, the CDR3 is TGTGCCTGGAGCGGGGACGGAAACAATCAGCCCCAGCATTTT.

The gene calls are TRBV11-2 and TRBJ2-3; D gene uncertain. There are 15 residues in the CDR3. The V and J ends lost 2 bases and 0 bases respectively, with 9 bases between them. Germline V gene lookup returns CDR1 SGHAT and CDR2 FQNNGV. Here the CDR3 reads CASSLSPASTDTQYF. As DNA, the CDR3 is TGTGCCAGCAGCTTAAGTCCAGCCAGCACAGATACGCAGTATTTT.

This clonotype was counted at least ten times. V is TRBV6-6 and J is TRBJ2-5; 8 nucleotides line up with TRBD2. This CDR3 spans 16 amino acids. Trimming cost V 0 bases and J 3 bases; bases outside gene matches: 6. Germline CDR1 reads MNHNY; CDR2 reads SVGAGI (reference sequence). This CDR3 is CASSYSTGGSEETQYF. In DNA form, the CDR3 reads TGTGCCAGCAGTTACTCGACGGGAGGGTCGGAAGAGACCCAGTACTTC.

This clonotype was observed at least ten times. The chain has TRBV20-1 and TRBJ1-6; 8 nucleotides line up with TRBD1. The CDR3 extends over 14 amino acids. In germline, CDR1 is DFQATT, CDR2 SNEGSKA (reference sequence). V was clipped by 6 bases and J by 17 bases; unmatched bases: 18. The DNA for the CDR3 is TGCAGTGCCACGGACGTATCCAGGGGGCGCGTCTTCCACTTT. It specifies CSATDVSRGRVFHF.

This clonotype was counted at least ten times. The V gene is TRBV15, the J gene TRBJ2-4, with D possibly called TRBD1 or TRBD2 (5 bases each). The CDR3 covers 15 residues. V gave up 6 bases and J gave up 0 bases, with 12 bases separating them. The germline V gene has CDR1 LNHNV and CDR2 YYDKDF (reference sequence). The CDR3 region has the DNA TGTGCCACCAGAGGGGACGGTGGAGCCAAAAACATTCAGTACTTC. It is translated as CATRGDGGAKNIQYF.

This clonotype has only a few counts. The chain links TRBV7-9 to TRBJ1-1, with 8 bases identical to TRBD1. The germline V gene has CDR1 SEHNR and CDR2 FQNEAQ (reference sequence). Trimming cost V 5 bases and J 5 bases; bases outside gene matches: 7. This CDR3 contains 14 residues. CDR3 region: CASSPDRATTEAFF. Written as DNA, the CDR3 is TGTGCCAGCAGCCCGGACAGGGCTACAACTGAAGCTTTCTTT.

The V and J genes are TRBV29-1 and TRBJ2-7; TRBD1 matches 8 bases. The CDR3 sequence is 13 residues long. Per the germline V gene, CDR1 is SQVTM and CDR2 is ANQGSEA. J gave up 4 bases and V 2 bases, and 4 bases lay outside the gene matches. The CDR3: CSVEPGGGYEQYF. The CDR3 DNA sequence: TGCAGCGTTGAACCAGGGGGCGGATACGAGCAGTACTTC.

The V call is TRBV5-1, the J call TRBJ2-3, with a possible D match to TRBD2 (6 bases). V lost 4 bases, J lost 0 bases, and 18 bases lay in between. The V gene's germline CDR1 is SGHRS and CDR2 YFSETQ. CDR3 length equals 17 residues. The CDR3 loop reads CASSPPAGGTSTDTQYF. CDR3 DNA sequence: TGCGCCAGCAGCCCACCCGCCGGGGGTACTAGCACAGATACGCAGTATTTT.

The V and J genes are TRBV4-1 and TRBJ2-7; 8 positions agree with TRBD2. The V and J ends lost 4 bases and 5 bases, in that order; junction bases with no gene match: 4. Germline V gives CDR1 MGHRA, CDR2 YSYEKL. This CDR3 contains 13 residues. CDR3 sequence reads: CASSRVAGHEQYF. The CDR3 DNA follows: TGCGCCAGCAGCCGGGTAGCGGGACACGAGCAGTACTTC.

V gene TRBV10-3 combines with J gene TRBJ2-7, with TRBD1 matching over 7 bases. Germline CDR1 ENHRY, CDR2 SYGVKD. The junction had 7 bases not matched to a gene; V was cut back by 4 bases and J by 1 base. The CDR3 runs to 15 residues. The CDR3 sequence: CAISAPDRQSYEQYF. Here the CDR3 DNA reads TGTGCCATCAGTGCCCCGGACAGGCAGTCCTACGAGCAGTACTTC.

The gene calls are TRBV6-4 and TRBJ2-3, with D unresolved. Deletions cut 3 bases from V and 3 bases from J, with 4 bases between. Germline V gene sequence: CDR1 MRHNA, CDR2 SNTAGT. The CDR3 runs to 12 residues. The CDR3 region is CASSDGTDTQYF. CDR3 nucleotide sequence: TGTGCCAGCAGTGATGGGACAGATACGCAGTATTTT.

The chain is built from TRBV20-1 and TRBJ2-3, with a possible D match to TRBD2 (6 bases). V dropped 2 bases and J dropped 2 bases, with 14 bases sitting between them. There are 15 residues in the CDR3. Germline V gives CDR1 DFQATT, CDR2 SNEGSKA (reference sequence). The chain's CDR3 is CSARSGGVVTDTQYF. CDR3 nucleotides: TGCAGTGCTAGATCCGGAGGGGTTGTCACAGATACGCAGTATTTT.

This clonotype was seen only a few times. This chain links TRBV21-1 with TRBJ1-1. TRBV21-1 is recorded as a pseudogene. This CDR3 spans 17 amino acids. The CDR3 sequence: CASSNIGSEEPNTEAFF. CDR3 sequence (DNA): TGTGCCAGCAGCAACATTGGTAGCGAGGAACCGAACACTGAAGCTTTCTTT.

This clonotype was picked up many times. The chain combines TRBV29-1 with TRBJ2-7; the D is unclear. V lost 4 bases and J 2 bases, leaving 15 bases between the germline ends. This CDR3 contains 14 residues. Germline V gives CDR1 SQVTM, CDR2 ANQGSEA. The CDR3 nucleotides read TGCAGCGTTGCCGGCAGGACGCCGCCCTACGAGCAGTACTTC. It codes for CSVAGRTPPYEQYF.

This clonotype was observed many times. V and J are TRBV18 and TRBJ1-1; D is perhaps TRBD1 (6 bases). Germline CDR1 and CDR2: KGHSH and LQKENI. V lost 4 bases, J lost 9 bases, and 15 bases lay in between. CDR3 size: 13 residues. In nucleotides, the CDR3 is TGTGCCAGCTCACGGGAGAGACAGGATAAAGCTTTCTTT. Translated, it gives CASSRERQDKAFF.

The gene calls are TRBV5-5 and TRBJ2-4; D is perhaps TRBD1 or TRBD2 (6 bases each). Trimming took 4 bases from V and 6 from J, leaving 11 bases between them. Germline loops: CDR1 SGHKS, CDR2 YYEKEE (reference sequence). The CDR3 sequence is 13 residues long. The CDR3 sequence: CASSPQGGNIQYF. CDR3 DNA: TGTGCCAGCAGCCCACAGGGAGGAAACATTCAGTACTTC. Full variable domain (outside the CDR3, taken from reference TRBV5-5 and TRBJ2-4): DAGVTQSPTHLIKTRGQQVTLRCSPISGHKSVSWYQQVLGQGPQFIFQYYEKEERGRGNFPDRFSARQFPNYSSELNVNALLLGDSALYLCASSPQGGNIQYFGAGTRLSVL.

This clonotype was detected a few times. This chain links TRBV6-1 with TRBJ1-6, with a tentative D call TRBD1 (6 bases). Trimming took off 4 bases at V and 10 bases at J, with 17 bases between the two ends. There are 15 residues in the CDR3. The germline CDR1 and CDR2 sequences are MNHNS and SASEGT. This CDR3 is CASSALTGPSSPLHF. The CDR3 coding sequence is TGTGCCAGCAGTGCCCTCACAGGGCCGTCATCACCCCTCCACTTT.

The chain uses TRBV5-1 and TRBJ2-3; perhaps D is TRBD1 or TRBD2 (6 bases each). The CDR3 sequence is 15 residues long. V lost 4 bases and J 8 bases, leaving 20 bases between the germline ends. Germline V gene sequence: CDR1 SGHRS, CDR2 YFSETQ. CDR3 sequence: CASSPEGGPVGTQYF. CDR3 sequence (DNA): TGCGCCAGCAGCCCGGAAGGGGGGCCCGTGGGTACGCAGTATTTT.

This clonotype appeared many times. The chain uses TRBV25-1 and TRBJ1-4; D uncertain. The V gene's germline CDR1 is MGHDK and CDR2 SYGVNS. This CDR3 is 14 amino acids long. V was trimmed by 4 bases and J by 4 bases, leaving 10 bases between them. The DNA of the CDR3 is TGTGCCAGCAGTGTACATCCCAATAATGAAAAACTGTTTTTT. Translated: CASSVHPNNEKLFF.

The chain is built from TRBV29-1 and TRBJ2-3; D is perhaps TRBD1 (6 bases). This CDR3 has 12 residues. Trimming left V 4 bases short and J 4 bases short, with 9 bases between. CDR1 SQVTM and CDR2 ANQGSEA come from the germline V gene. The CDR3 loop is CSVGPGADTQYF. The CDR3 nucleotides read TGCAGCGTTGGTCCAGGGGCAGATACGCAGTATTTT.

This clonotype was found many times. V usage is TRBV11-2 and J usage is TRBJ1-6, with 7 bases aligning to TRBD1. The V and J ends lost 4 bases and 2 bases, in that order; junction bases with no gene match: 5. The CDR3 extends over 16 amino acids. The V gene's germline CDR1 is SGHAT and CDR2 FQNNGV. The CDR3 here is CASSSTGDPYNSPLHF. CDR3 coding DNA: TGTGCCAGCAGCTCCACAGGGGACCCCTATAATTCACCCCTCCACTTT. The variable domain in full, with the rest retrieved from reference TRBV11-2 and TRBJ1-6, is EAGVAQSPRYKIIEKRQSVAFWCNPISGHATLYWYQQILGQGPKLLIQFQNNGVVDDSQLPKDRFSAERLKGVDSTLKIQPAKLEDSAVYLCASSSTGDPYNSPLHFGNGTRLTVT.

The V gene is TRBV5-4, the J gene TRBJ2-2, with 9 positions matching TRBD2. Germline V gives CDR1 SGHNT, CDR2 YYREEE (reference sequence). This CDR3 comprises 16 residues. V lost 3 bases to trimming and J lost 5 bases; unmatched junction nucleotides: 8. CDR3 bases: TGTGCCAGCAGCTCTATGACTAGCGGAGCTACCGGGGAGCTGTTTTTT. It specifies CASSSMTSGATGELFF.